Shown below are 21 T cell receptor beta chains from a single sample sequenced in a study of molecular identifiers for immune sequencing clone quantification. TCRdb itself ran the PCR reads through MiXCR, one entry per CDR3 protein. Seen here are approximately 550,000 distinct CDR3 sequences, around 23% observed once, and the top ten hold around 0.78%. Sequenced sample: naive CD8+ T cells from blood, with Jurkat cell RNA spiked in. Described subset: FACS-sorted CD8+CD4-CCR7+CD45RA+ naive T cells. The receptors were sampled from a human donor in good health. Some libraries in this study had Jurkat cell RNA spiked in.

The CDR3 sequence is CASTPGTGREETQYF. CDR3 sequence (DNA): TGTGCCAGCACCCCCGGGACAGGGCGCGAAGAGACCCAGTACTTC. The rearrangement uses TRBV12-3 or TRBV12-4 and TRBJ2-5; 9 bases agree with TRBD1. V lost 7 bases and J lost 3; bases outside the gene matches: 9. The CDR3 loop spans 15 amino acids.

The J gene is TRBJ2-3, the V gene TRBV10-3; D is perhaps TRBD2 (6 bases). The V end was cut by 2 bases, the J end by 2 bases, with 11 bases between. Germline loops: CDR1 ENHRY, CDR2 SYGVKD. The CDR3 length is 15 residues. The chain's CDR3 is CAISEAGSHTDTQYF. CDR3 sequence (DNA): TGTGCCATCAGTGAGGCGGGGTCCCACACAGATACGCAGTATTTT.

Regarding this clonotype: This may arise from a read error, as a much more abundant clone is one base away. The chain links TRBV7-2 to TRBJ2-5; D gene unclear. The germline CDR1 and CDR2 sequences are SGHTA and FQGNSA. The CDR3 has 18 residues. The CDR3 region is CASSHVDTYSNDQEAQYF. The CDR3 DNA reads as TGTGCCAGCAGTCACGTTGATACATACTCCAATGACCAAGAGGCCCAGTACTTC.

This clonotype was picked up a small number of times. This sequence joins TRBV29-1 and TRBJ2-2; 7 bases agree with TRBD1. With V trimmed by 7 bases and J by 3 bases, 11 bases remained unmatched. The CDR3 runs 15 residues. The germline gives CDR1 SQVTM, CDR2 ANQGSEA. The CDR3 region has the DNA TGCAGCGGGACAGGCGATCCCCCCCACACCGGGGAGCTGTTTTTT. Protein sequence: CSGTGDPPHTGELFF.

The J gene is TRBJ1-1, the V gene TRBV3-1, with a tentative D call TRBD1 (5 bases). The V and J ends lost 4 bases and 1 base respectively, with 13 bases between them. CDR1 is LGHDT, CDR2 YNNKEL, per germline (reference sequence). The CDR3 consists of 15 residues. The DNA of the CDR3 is TGTGCCAGCAGCCCGATCGACAGCACGAACACTGAAGCTTTCTTT. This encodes CASSPIDSTNTEAFF.

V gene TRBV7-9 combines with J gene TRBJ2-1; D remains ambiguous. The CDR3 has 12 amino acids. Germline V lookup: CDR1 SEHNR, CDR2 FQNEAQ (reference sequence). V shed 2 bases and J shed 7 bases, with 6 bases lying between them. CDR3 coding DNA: TGTGCCAGCAGCTTAACTGAAAATGAGCAGTTCTTC. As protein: CASSLTENEQFF.

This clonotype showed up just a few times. The CDR3 reads CAWSPSAPEQFF. For the CDR3, the DNA is TGTGCCTGGAGTCCTAGCGCCCCCGAGCAGTTCTTC. The J gene is TRBJ2-1, the V gene TRBV30; weak D call: TRBD2 (6 bases). Trimming took off 2 bases at V and 10 bases at J, with 12 bases between the two ends. CDR1 is GTSNPN, CDR2 SVGIG, per germline (reference sequence). The CDR3 covers 12 residues.

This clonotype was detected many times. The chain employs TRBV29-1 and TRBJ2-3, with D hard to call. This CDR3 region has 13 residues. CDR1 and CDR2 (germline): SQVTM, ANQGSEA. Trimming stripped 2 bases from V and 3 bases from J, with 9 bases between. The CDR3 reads CSVETSSTDTQYF. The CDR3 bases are TGCAGCGTTGAAACAAGTAGTACAGATACGCAGTATTTT.

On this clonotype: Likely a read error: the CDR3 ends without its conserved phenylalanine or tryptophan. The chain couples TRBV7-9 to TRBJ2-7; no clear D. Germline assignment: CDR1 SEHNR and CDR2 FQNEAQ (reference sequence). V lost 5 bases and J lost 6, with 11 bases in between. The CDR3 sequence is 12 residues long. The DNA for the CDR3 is TGTGCCAGCAGCCCCGAAGGGTTCGAGCAGTACTAC. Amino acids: CASSPEGFEQYY.

The CDR3 nucleotides are TGTGCCAGCAGCCATGACGGGAACACTGAAGCTTTCTTT. Its protein is CASSHDGNTEAFF. The chain recombines TRBV6-2 or TRBV6-3 with TRBJ1-1; D remains unclear. This CDR3 region has 13 residues. Deletions cut 6 bases from V and 1 base from J, with 9 bases between. Per germline, CDR1 MNHEY and CDR2 SVGEGT.

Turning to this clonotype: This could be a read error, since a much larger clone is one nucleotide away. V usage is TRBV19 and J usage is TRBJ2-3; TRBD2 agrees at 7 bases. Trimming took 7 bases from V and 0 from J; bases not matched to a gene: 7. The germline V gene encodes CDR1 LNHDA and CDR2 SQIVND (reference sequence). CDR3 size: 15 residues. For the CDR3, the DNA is TGTGCCAGTACCACGACTAGCAGAAGCACAGATACGCAGTATTTT. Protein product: CASTTTSRSTDTQYF.

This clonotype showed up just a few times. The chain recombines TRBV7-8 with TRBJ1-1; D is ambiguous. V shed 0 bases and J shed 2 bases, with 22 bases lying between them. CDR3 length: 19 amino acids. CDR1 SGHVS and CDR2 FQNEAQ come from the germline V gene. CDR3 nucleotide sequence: TGTGCCAGCAGCTTAGCGCTAGTCGGGTTGTGGGGTTTAAACACTGAAGCTTTCTTT. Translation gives CASSLALVGLWGLNTEAFF.

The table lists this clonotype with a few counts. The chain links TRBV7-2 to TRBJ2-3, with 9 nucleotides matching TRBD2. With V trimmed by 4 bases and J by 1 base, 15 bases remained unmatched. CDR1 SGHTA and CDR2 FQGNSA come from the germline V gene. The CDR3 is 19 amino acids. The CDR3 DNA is TGTGCCAGCAGCTCACCCTGGGGGGTGGCTAGCGGGGGCACAGATACGCAGTATTTT. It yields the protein CASSSPWGVASGGTDTQYF.

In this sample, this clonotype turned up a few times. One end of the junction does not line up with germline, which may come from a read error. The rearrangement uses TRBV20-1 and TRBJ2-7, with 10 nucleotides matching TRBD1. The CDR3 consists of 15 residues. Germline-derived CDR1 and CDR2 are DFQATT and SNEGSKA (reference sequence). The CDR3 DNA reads TGCAGTGCTACGACCGGGACAGGGGATACCTACGAGCAGCACTTC. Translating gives CSATTGTGDTYEQHF.

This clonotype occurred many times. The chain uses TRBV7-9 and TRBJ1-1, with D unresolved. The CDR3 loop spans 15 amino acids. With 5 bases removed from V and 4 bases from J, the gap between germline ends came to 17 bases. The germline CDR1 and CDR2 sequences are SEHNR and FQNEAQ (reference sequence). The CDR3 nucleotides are TGTGCCAGCAGCCCCGCCGCGCCTCGTGTCACTGAAGCTTTCTTT. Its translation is CASSPAAPRVTEAFF. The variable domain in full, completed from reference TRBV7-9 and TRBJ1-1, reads DTGVSQNPRHKITKRGQNVTFRCDPISEHNRLYWYRQTLGQGPEFLTYFQNEAQLEKSRLLSDRFSAERPKGSFSTLEIQRTEQGDSAMYLCASSPAAPRVTEAFFGQGTRLTVV.

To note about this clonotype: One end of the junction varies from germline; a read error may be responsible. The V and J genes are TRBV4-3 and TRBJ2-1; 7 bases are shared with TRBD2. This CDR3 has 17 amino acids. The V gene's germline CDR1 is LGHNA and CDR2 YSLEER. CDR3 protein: CASSQGSSRESYNEQIF. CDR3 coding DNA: TGCGCCAGCAGCCAAGGGTCCTCGCGGGAGTCCTACAATGAGCAGATCTTC.

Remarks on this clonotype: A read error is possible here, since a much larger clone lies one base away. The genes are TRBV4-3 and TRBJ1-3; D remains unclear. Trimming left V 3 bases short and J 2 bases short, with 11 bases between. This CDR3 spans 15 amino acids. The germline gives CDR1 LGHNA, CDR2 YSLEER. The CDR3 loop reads CASSQGARAGNTIYF. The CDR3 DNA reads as TGCGCCAGCAGCCAGGGTGCAAGGGCTGGAAACACCATATATTTT.

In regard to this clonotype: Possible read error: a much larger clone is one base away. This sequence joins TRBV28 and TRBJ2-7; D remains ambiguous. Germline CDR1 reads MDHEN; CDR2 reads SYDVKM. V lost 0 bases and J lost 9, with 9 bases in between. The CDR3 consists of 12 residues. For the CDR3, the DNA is TGTGCCAGCAGTTTATGGGGTCGCGCGCAGTACTTC. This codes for CASSLWGRAQYF. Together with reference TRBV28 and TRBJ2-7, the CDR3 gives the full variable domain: DVKVTQSSRYLVKRTGEKVFLECVQDMDHENMFWYRQDPGLGLRLIYFSYDVKMKEKGDIPEGYSVSREKKERFSLILESASTNQTSMYLCASSLWGRAQYFGPGTRLTVT.

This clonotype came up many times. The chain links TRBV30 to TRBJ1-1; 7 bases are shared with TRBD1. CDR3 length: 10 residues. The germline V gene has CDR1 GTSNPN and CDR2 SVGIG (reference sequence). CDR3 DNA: TGTGCTTGGGACAGCACTGAAGCTTTCTTT. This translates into CAWDSTEAFF.

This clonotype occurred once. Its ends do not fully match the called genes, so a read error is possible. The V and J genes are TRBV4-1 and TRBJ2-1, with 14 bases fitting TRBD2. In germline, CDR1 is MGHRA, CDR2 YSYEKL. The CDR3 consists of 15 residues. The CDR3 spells CASSPGLAGANEQIF. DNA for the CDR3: TGCGCCAGCAGCCCGGGACTAGCGGGAGCGAATGAGCAGATCTTC.

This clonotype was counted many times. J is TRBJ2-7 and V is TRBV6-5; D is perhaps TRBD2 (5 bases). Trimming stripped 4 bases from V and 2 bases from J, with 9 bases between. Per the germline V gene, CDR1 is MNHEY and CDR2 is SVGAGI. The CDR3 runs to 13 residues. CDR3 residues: CASSSGVAYEQYF. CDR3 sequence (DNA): TGTGCCAGCAGTTCCGGGGTGGCCTACGAGCAGTACTTC.